These T cell receptor beta chains were read from a single sample in a study of cytomegalovirus exposure and HLA in healthy donors. Sequencing used immunoSEQ multiplex PCR; TCRdb keeps in-frame clones, though not all of them. Seen here are about 170,000 clones, around four fifths observed once, and the top ten hold 0.95% to 1.5%. The sequenced material came from PBMCs. The receptors shown here come from a boy aged 2 to 10 in good health and CMV-seronegative. CDR3s include the opening cysteine and the closing phenylalanine or tryptophan. Each record gives: clone size, J gene, V gene, D gene, CDR3 DNA, CDR3 protein. D genes are given only for firm matches. Size is stated for part of the rows, as once, few or many counts, or as a class when the clone is expanded.

-,TRBJ2-1,TRBV7-9,TRBD2,TGTGCCAGCAGCCCGCCCAGCGGGGGGCCCTCCTACAATGAGCAGTTCTTC,CASSPPSGGPSYNEQFF
-,TRBJ1-3,TRBV25-1,TRBD1,TGTGCCAGCAGTCCTCTCTTTGGGACAGGGGAAGGAAACACCATATATTTT,CASSPLFGTGEGNTIYF
-,TRBJ2-3,TRBV25-1,TRBD1,TGTGCCAGCAGTGAATCGACAGGGTCTAGAGATACGCAGTATTTT,CASSESTGSRDTQYF
-,TRBJ1-1,TRBV10-1,-,TGCGCCAGCAGGAGAAGCATGAACACTGAAGCTTTCTTT,CASRRSMNTEAFF
once,TRBJ1-2,TRBV6-5,TRBD1,TGTGCCAGCAGCCAGGACAGGTTTGGTGGCTACACCTTC,CASSQDRFGGYTF
-,TRBJ2-2,TRBV14,TRBD2,TGTGCCAGCAGCCAAGAATTTAGGCGGACTAGTAACACCGGGGAGCTGTTTTTT,CASSQEFRRTSNTGELFF
-,TRBJ1-2,TRBV5-6,TRBD1,TGTGCCAGCAGCTGGGAAAATAGGGACAGGGTAAAATATGGCTACACCTTC,CASSWENRDRVKYGYTF
-,TRBJ1-1,TRBV27,-,TGTGCCAGCAGCCAACAGGGAAGAGGGCCTAACACTGAAGCTTTCTTT,CASSQQGRGPNTEAFF
-,TRBJ2-4,TRBV7-2,-,TGTGCCAGCAGCCCCGAGCGGGTAAAAAACATTCAGTACTTC,CASSPERVKNIQYF
once,TRBJ1-1,TRBV2,TRBD1,TGTGCCAGCAGTGACCGGACAGGGGGCACTGAAGCTTTCTTT,CASSDRTGGTEAFF